Following are 22 T cell receptor beta chains from one sample sequenced in a study of early T cells in non-severe SARS-CoV-2 infection. TCRdb reanalysed the 5' RACE reads using MiXCR and keeps one entry per CDR3 protein. The sample includes tens of thousands of distinct CDR3 sequences, approximately 15% of them seen just once. Sequenced here: whole blood, sampled at baseline. The source is an adult who was a healthcare worker with PCR-confirmed SARS-CoV-2 infection or an uninfected control (not recorded which).

The rearrangement uses TRBV7-9 and TRBJ1-4; no clear D gene. Germline CDR1 SEHNR, CDR2 FQNEAQ (reference sequence). V was pared by 5 bases and J by 0 bases, with 10 bases between. This CDR3 is 15 amino acids long. The CDR3 protein is CASSRLEATNEKLFF. The CDR3, as DNA: TGTGCCAGCAGCCGCCTGGAGGCAACTAATGAAAAACTGTTTTTT.

The CDR3 loop reads CASSPIQPDTQYF. The CDR3 DNA reads as TGTGCCAGCTCACCTATCCAACCAGATACGCAGTATTTT. V is TRBV18 and J is TRBJ2-3, with unresolved D. The CDR3 contains 13 residues. V was clipped by 3 bases and J by 4 bases, with 8 bases between them. Per the germline V gene, CDR1 is KGHSH and CDR2 is LQKENI.

This sequence joins TRBV28 and TRBJ2-7; perhaps TRBD1 as D (6 bases). The CDR3 sequence is 14 residues long. Germline lookup yields CDR1 MDHEN and CDR2 SYDVKM. With 4 bases removed from V and 1 base from J, the gap between germline ends came to 11 bases. CDR3 coding DNA: TGTGCCAGCAGTTCCCAGGGGAGTTCCTACGAGCAGTACTTC. This encodes CASSSQGSSYEQYF. The full variable domain, in which reference TRBV28 and TRBJ2-7 provide the parts outside the CDR3, is DVKVTQSSRYLVKRTGEKVFLECVQDMDHENMFWYRQDPGLGLRLIYFSYDVKMKEKGDIPEGYSVSREKKERFSLILESASTNQTSMYLCASSSQGSSYEQYFGPGTRLTVT.

J is TRBJ1-4 and V is TRBV5-5; D is uncertain. With 1 base removed from V and 5 bases from J, the gap between germline ends came to 12 bases. The CDR3 loop spans 15 amino acids. Germline assignment: CDR1 SGHKS and CDR2 YYEKEE (reference sequence). DNA of the CDR3: TGTGCCAGCAGCTTGAGGAACGGACCAAATGAAAAACTGTTTTTT. Amino acid sequence: CASSLRNGPNEKLFF.

J is TRBJ1-3 and V is TRBV11-2, with a tentative D call TRBD1 (5 bases). Trimming took off 1 base at V and 5 bases at J, with 6 bases between the two ends. The CDR3 contains 13 residues. Germline-derived CDR1 and CDR2 are SGHAT and FQNNGV. The CDR3, as DNA: TGTGCCAGCAGCTTAGGGACACGAAACACCATATATTTT. Protein product: CASSLGTRNTIYF.

The chain recombines TRBV6-1 with TRBJ1-2; D is perhaps TRBD1 (5 bases). Germline values: CDR1 MNHNS, CDR2 SASEGT. The V end lost 8 bases, the J end lost 8 bases, and 12 bases lay between the germline ends. The CDR3 covers 11 residues. CDR3 protein: CASLPGPGYTF. For the CDR3, the DNA is TGTGCCAGCTTACCAGGGCCCGGCTACACCTTC.

This clonotype was counted many times. The chain combines TRBV19 with TRBJ2-1, with 13 bases identical to TRBD2. The CDR3 covers 15 residues. Germline assignment: CDR1 LNHDA and CDR2 SQIVND (reference sequence). V trimming: 6 bases; J trimming: 6 bases; junction bases outside the gene matches: 5. CDR3: CASSLLAGGRNEQFF. The CDR3 DNA sequence: TGTGCCAGTAGCCTACTAGCGGGAGGGCGCAATGAGCAGTTCTTC.

This clonotype was detected a few times. The genes are TRBV6-1 and TRBJ1-4; D is unclear. Trimming took 5 bases from V and 8 from J, leaving 9 bases between them. The CDR3 loop spans 12 amino acids. CDR1 and CDR2 from the germline V gene are MNHNS and SASEGT. CDR3: CASSKYGEKLFF. The CDR3 nucleotides read TGTGCCAGCAGTAAATATGGAGAAAAACTGTTTTTT.

The chain recombines TRBV7-9 with TRBJ2-7; the D gene is possibly TRBD2 (5 bases). CDR3 length: 13 amino acids. The V gene's germline CDR1 is SEHNR and CDR2 FQNEAQ (reference sequence). Trimming cost V 4 bases and J 5 bases, with 12 bases left between them. CDR3 sequence: CASSSHGKDEQYF. The CDR3 nucleotides are TGTGCCAGCAGCTCCCACGGGAAGGACGAGCAGTACTTC.

This clonotype has a count of ten or more. This sequence joins TRBV27 and TRBJ2-1; 8 nucleotides agree with TRBD2. Germline assignment: CDR1 MNHEY and CDR2 SMNVEV (reference sequence). CDR3 length: 15 residues. V shed 2 bases, J shed 4 bases, and the junction held 4 bases outside the gene matches. CDR3 sequence: CASSLRGGRYNEQFF. The CDR3, as DNA: TGTGCCAGCAGTTTACGGGGGGGACGATACAATGAGCAGTTCTTC.

The chain carries TRBV10-3 and TRBJ2-7; 8 bases align to TRBD2. CDR1 is ENHRY, CDR2 SYGVKD, per germline. V dropped 10 bases and J dropped 5; count of bases not matched to a gene: 7. The CDR3 sequence is 12 residues long. The CDR3 DNA sequence: TGTGCCACCGGGGCGGGAGGCGACGAGCAGTACTTC. As protein: CATGAGGDEQYF.

This clonotype was found many times. This chain uses TRBV7-2 with TRBJ2-1; D possibly corresponds to TRBD2 (6 bases). Germline V gene data show CDR1 as SGHTA and CDR2 as FQGNSA. The V and J ends lost 5 bases and 1 base respectively, with 15 bases between them. This CDR3 comprises 16 residues. The CDR3 nucleotides read TGTGCCAGCAGCCCCACTTGGAGCGGGTCCTACAATGAGCAGTTCTTC. This sequence encodes CASSPTWSGSYNEQFF. Complete variable domain (other parts from reference TRBV7-2 and TRBJ2-1): GAGVSQSPSNKVTEKGKDVELRCDPISGHTALYWYRQSLGQGLEFLIYFQGNSAPDKSGLPSDRFSAERTGGSVSTLTIQRTQQEDSAVYLCASSPTWSGSYNEQFFGPGTRLTVL.

This clonotype showed up many times. The V and J genes are TRBV7-2 and TRBJ2-5; D is ambiguous. This CDR3 is built from 16 residues. CDR1 is SGHTA, CDR2 FQGNSA, per germline. Trimming shortened V by 7 bases and J by 5 bases, and 23 bases separated the two germline ends. The CDR3 bases are TGTGCCAGCACCCTGGCCCTTGCCCAAATGGTGGAGACCCAGTACTTC. Its translation is CASTLALAQMVETQYF.

This clonotype was picked up many times. The V and J genes are TRBV7-3 and TRBJ2-1; possible D gene TRBD2, 5 bases. In germline, CDR1 is SGHTA, CDR2 FQGTGA. Trimming removed 5 bases at V and 0 bases at J, with 14 bases between. CDR3 length: 16 residues. Here the CDR3 reads CASSIFSGSSYNEQFF. The CDR3 DNA follows: TGTGCCAGCAGCATATTTAGTGGGAGCTCCTACAATGAGCAGTTCTTC.

This clonotype showed up just a few times. This sequence joins TRBV7-9 and TRBJ2-2, with D perhaps TRBD1 or TRBD2 (5 bases each). The V end lost 5 bases, the J end lost 3 bases, and 13 bases lay between the germline ends. Per germline, CDR1 SEHNR and CDR2 FQNEAQ (reference sequence). CDR3 length: 15 amino acids. This CDR3 reads CASSGAGVHTGELFF. CDR3 nucleotide sequence: TGTGCCAGCAGCGGGGCCGGGGTCCACACCGGGGAGCTGTTTTTT. The full variable domain, in which reference TRBV7-9 and TRBJ2-2 provide the parts outside the CDR3, is DTGVSQNPRHKITKRGQNVTFRCDPISEHNRLYWYRQTLGQGPEFLTYFQNEAQLEKSRLLSDRFSAERPKGSFSTLEIQRTEQGDSAMYLCASSGAGVHTGELFFGEGSRLTVL.

This clonotype showed up just a few times. The V gene is TRBV11-2, the J gene TRBJ1-3, with D hard to call. Per germline, CDR1 SGHAT and CDR2 FQNNGV. Trimming left V 4 bases short and J 2 bases short, with 9 bases between. This CDR3 has 14 amino acids. The DNA for the CDR3 is TGTGCCAGCAGCTCCAGACACACTGGAAACACCATATATTTT. Amino acid sequence: CASSSRHTGNTIYF.

The rearrangement joins TRBV28 to TRBJ2-3; the D gene is possibly TRBD2 (6 bases). Germline V gene sequence: CDR1 MDHEN, CDR2 SYDVKM. The V gene lost 5 bases and the J gene lost 4 bases, with 22 bases spanning the gap. The CDR3 length is 17 residues. The CDR3 spells CASSLTSLRVGPDTQYF. The CDR3 DNA sequence: TGTGCCAGCAGTCTTACTAGCTTGCGGGTGGGGCCAGATACGCAGTATTTT. The entire variable domain, with the rest obtained from reference TRBV28 and TRBJ2-3, is as follows: DVKVTQSSRYLVKRTGEKVFLECVQDMDHENMFWYRQDPGLGLRLIYFSYDVKMKEKGDIPEGYSVSREKKERFSLILESASTNQTSMYLCASSLTSLRVGPDTQYFGPGTRLTVL.

The gene calls are TRBV28 and TRBJ2-2; 7 nucleotides match TRBD2. Germline CDR1 reads MDHEN; CDR2 reads SYDVKM. V lost 7 bases and J lost 6; bases outside the gene matches: 5. The CDR3 contains 13 residues. The DNA of the CDR3 is TGTGCCAGCACCCCCGCGGGGGCCGGGGAGCTGTTTTTT. Residues: CASTPAGAGELFF.

V gene TRBV20-1 combines with J gene TRBJ1-6, with a possible D match to TRBD1 (6 bases). Germline V CDR1 and CDR2: DFQATT, SNEGSKA (reference sequence). V gave up 6 bases and J gave up 4 bases, with 13 bases separating them. This CDR3 has 14 amino acids. The CDR3 loop reads CSAHGQKYNSPLHF. In nucleotides, the CDR3 is TGCAGTGCCCATGGACAGAAATATAATTCACCCCTCCACTTT.

This clonotype was detected only a few times. This chain uses TRBV5-5 with TRBJ2-2; D possibly uses TRBD1 or TRBD2 (6 bases each). V gave up 5 bases and J gave up 6 bases, with 20 bases separating them. CDR1 and CDR2 from the germline V gene are SGHKS and YYEKEE (reference sequence). The CDR3 spans 16 residues. The chain's CDR3 is CASRRQEGGVAGELFF. The CDR3 bases are TGTGCCAGCAGGAGGCAGGAGGGGGGAGTCGCCGGGGAGCTGTTTTTT.

This clonotype occurred a few times. V gene TRBV2 combines with J gene TRBJ1-4; D is uncertain. The V gene's germline CDR1 is SNHLY and CDR2 FYNNEI. The CDR3 length is 15 residues. The ends were cut back, 7 bases at V and 8 bases at J, with 20 bases in the middle. For the CDR3, the DNA is TGTGCCAGCACCGTTAGGGTGACGGGATTCGAAAAACTGTTTTTT. This gives the protein CASTVRVTGFEKLFF.

The chain joins TRBV20-1 to TRBJ1-2; D is undetermined. CDR1 DFQATT and CDR2 SNEGSKA come from the germline V gene (reference sequence). The CDR3 totals 13 residues. Deletions cut 0 bases from V and 6 bases from J, with 11 bases between. The CDR3 sequence: CSARDWRSNGYTF. As DNA, the CDR3 is TGCAGTGCTAGAGACTGGAGGAGTAATGGCTACACCTTC.